The subject of this entry is one T cell receptor (beta chain). As originally analysed: Scientists estimated how many nucleated cells there were by amplifying reference gene primers. Using immunoSEQ multiplex PCR, the repertoire was profiled, and TCRdb retains in-frame clones only, with some absent. V and J calls plus clone size are reproduced from that table; the DNA served to infer D and trimming. Of 200,000 to 250,000 clones in the sample, approximately 86% were seen once. The data derive from a study of blood T cell repertoires in COVID-19. Study background: COVID-19 samples from acute and convalescent phases originated in the United States, Italy and Spain. From T cells, B-cell-depleted T cells, or PBMCs came the material, which was cDNA or gDNA.

J gave up 6 bases and V 5 bases, and 14 bases lay outside the gene matches. The CDR3 length is 16 residues. CDR1 is SGHVS, CDR2 FQNEAQ, per germline. The clonotype was recovered from an elderly woman with acute or convalescent COVID-19. The sequencing sample was made of peripheral blood. The chain combines TRBV7-8 with TRBJ2-7, with 9 bases lining up with TRBD2. CDR3 sequence reads: CASSPSAGGNWGEQYF. CDR3 in DNA: TGTGCCAGCAGCCCCTCGGCGGGGGGGAATTGGGGCGAGCAGTACTTC.